This entry features one T cell receptor beta chain sequence. Some clones are missing from TCRdb's copy, which holds only in-frame ones; the method was immunoSEQ multiplex PCR. The sample has a few hundred thousand clones; 90% are singletons. The CDR3 spans 14 residues. V lost 7 bases and J lost 5; bases outside the gene matches: 9. The germline V gene encodes CDR1 SNHLY and CDR2 FYNNEI. The data originate from a study of blood T cell repertoires in COVID-19. V gene TRBV2 combines with J gene TRBJ2-5, with 8 bases fitting TRBD2. The sequenced sample consisted of PBMCs or T cells enriched from blood (not recorded which). The receptor's source is a man aged 25 to 40 who had been exposed to COVID-19. Here the CDR3 reads CASNRGSGGETQYF. As DNA, the CDR3 is TGTGCCAGCAATAGGGGCAGCGGGGGCGAGACCCAGTACTTC.